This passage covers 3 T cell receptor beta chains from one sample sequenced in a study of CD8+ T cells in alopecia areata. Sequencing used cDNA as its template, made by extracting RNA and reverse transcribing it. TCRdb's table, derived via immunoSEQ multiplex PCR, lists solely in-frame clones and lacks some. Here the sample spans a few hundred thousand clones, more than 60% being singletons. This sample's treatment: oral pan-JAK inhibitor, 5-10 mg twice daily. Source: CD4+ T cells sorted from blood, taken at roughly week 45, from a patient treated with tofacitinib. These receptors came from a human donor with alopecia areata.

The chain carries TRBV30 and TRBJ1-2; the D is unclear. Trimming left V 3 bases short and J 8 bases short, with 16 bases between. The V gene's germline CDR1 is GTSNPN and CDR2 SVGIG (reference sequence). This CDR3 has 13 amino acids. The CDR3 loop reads CAWSGRAGGGYTF. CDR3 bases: TGTGCCTGGAGCGGTCGAGCGGGAGGGGGCTACACCTTC. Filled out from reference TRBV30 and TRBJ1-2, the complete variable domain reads SQTIHQWPATLVQPVGSPLSLECTVEGTSNPNLYWYRQAAGRGLQLLFYSVGIGQISSEVPQNLSASRPQDRQFILSSKKLLLSDSGFYLCAWSGRAGGGYTFGSGTRLTVV.

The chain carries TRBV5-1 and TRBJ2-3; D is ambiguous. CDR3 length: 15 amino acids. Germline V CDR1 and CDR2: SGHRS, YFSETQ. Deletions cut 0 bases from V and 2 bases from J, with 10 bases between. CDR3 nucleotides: TGCGCCAGCAGCTTGGAGGGCCAACACACAGATACGCAGTATTTT. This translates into CASSLEGQHTDTQYF.

In nucleotides, the CDR3 is TGTGCCAGCAGCTTTCTAACTAGCGGGGGGGCTGAGCAGTTCTTC. It is translated as CASSFLTSGGAEQFF. The chain links TRBV7-3 to TRBJ2-1; 13 bases map to TRBD2. From germline, CDR1 is SGHTA and CDR2 FQGTGA. The CDR3 runs 15 residues. Trimming removed 3 bases from V and 9 bases from J; junction bases left unmatched: 5.